A single sample gave rise to the 15 T cell receptor beta chains below, sequenced in a study of early stage breast cancer tumors. Sequencing used immunoSEQ multiplex PCR; TCRdb keeps in-frame clones, though not all of them. The data contain 69,000 or so clones, over 80% of them seen just once; the ten biggest clones take up over 3.5%. Sequencing was done on a sample of blood. The receptors were sampled from a person in their 40s with breast cancer.

The CDR3 region has the DNA TGCGCCAGCAGCGCCGGGACAGGTCACACCGGGGAGCTGTTTTTT. Translated, it gives CASSAGTGHTGELFF. The V call is TRBV5-1, the J call TRBJ2-2; 8 nucleotides agree with TRBD1. V dropped 4 bases and J dropped 3; count of bases not matched to a gene: 5. Germline V gene lookup returns CDR1 SGHRS and CDR2 YFSETQ. CDR3 length: 15 residues.

The chain couples TRBV13 to TRBJ2-7, with TRBD2 matching 7 bases. Germline values: CDR1 PRHDT, CDR2 FYEKMQ (reference sequence). The V gene end was trimmed by 5 bases and the J gene end by 6 bases; junction bases not matched to a gene: 10. The CDR3 runs 14 residues. The CDR3 sequence: CASSRGGRDLEQYF. The CDR3 region has the DNA TGTGCCAGCAGCCGCGGGGGAAGAGACCTCGAGCAGTACTTC.

The chain links TRBV15 to TRBJ2-1; 8 nucleotides align to TRBD2. This CDR3 region has 15 residues. Germline-derived CDR1 and CDR2 are LNHNV and YYDKDF (reference sequence). The V gene end was trimmed by 1 base and the J gene end by 6 bases; junction bases not matched to a gene: 5. This CDR3 reads CATSRGAGVVNEQFF. The CDR3 bases are TGTGCCACCAGCAGAGGAGCGGGAGTGGTCAATGAGCAGTTCTTC.

This clone was picked up one time. V usage is TRBV7-2 and J usage is TRBJ1-5; D unresolved. Trimming removed 5 bases from V and 0 bases from J, with 14 bases in between. The CDR3 covers 16 residues. CDR1 and CDR2 (germline): SGHTA, FQGNSA. The CDR3 here is CASSPGRLYSNQPQHF. CDR3 sequence (DNA): TGTGCCAGCAGCCCCGGCAGGCTATATAGCAATCAGCCCCAGCATTTT. Full variable domain (rest looked up from reference TRBV7-2 and TRBJ1-5): GAGVSQSPSNKVTEKGKDVELRCDPISGHTALYWYRQSLGQGLEFLIYFQGNSAPDKSGLPSDRFSAERTGGSVSTLTIQRTQQEDSAVYLCASSPGRLYSNQPQHFGDGTRLSIL.

Here the CDR3 reads CASSQRLAGTTGELFF. CDR3 nucleotides: TGTGCCAGCAGCCAACGACTAGCGGGAACAACCGGGGAGCTGTTTTTT. This sequence joins TRBV11-2 and TRBJ2-2; 11 bases line up with TRBD2. The V and J ends lost 5 bases and 5 bases, in that order; junction bases with no gene match: 7. The CDR3 totals 16 residues. Germline lookup yields CDR1 SGHAT and CDR2 FQNNGV.

The gene calls are TRBV25-1 and TRBJ1-1, with D possibly being TRBD1 (6 bases). Germline V gene sequence: CDR1 MGHDK, CDR2 SYGVNS. The germline V and J ends were trimmed by 2 bases and 1 base, with 8 bases remaining between them. This CDR3 contains 14 residues. The CDR3 here is CASSEVGGNTEAFF. As DNA, the CDR3 is TGTGCCAGCAGTGAAGTAGGGGGGAACACTGAAGCTTTCTTT.

The rearrangement links TRBV2 to TRBJ1-3, with D possibly being TRBD1 (5 bases). Germline values: CDR1 SNHLY, CDR2 FYNNEI. V lost 6 bases and J lost 1, with 13 bases in between. This CDR3 spans 15 amino acids. In DNA form, the CDR3 reads TGTGCCAGCAGGGCGGGCACAGGTTCTGGAAACACCATATATTTT. Translation gives CASRAGTGSGNTIYF.

V is TRBV6-1 and J is TRBJ1-5, with D perhaps TRBD1 (6 bases). CDR3 length: 15 residues. V was pared by 4 bases and J by 2 bases, with 12 bases between. The germline V gene has CDR1 MNHNS and CDR2 SASEGT. Written as DNA, the CDR3 is TGTGCCAGCAGTGTCCTTCCAGGGGGCAATCAGCCCCAGCATTTT. This translates into CASSVLPGGNQPQHF.

This clone appeared once. This chain links TRBV6-5 with TRBJ2-3, with 11 nucleotides matching TRBD2. Germline V gene sequence: CDR1 MNHEY, CDR2 SVGAGI. Trimming at V came to 0 bases and at J to 4 bases, leaving 3 bases not matched to a gene. This CDR3 is 16 amino acids long. CDR3 nucleotide sequence: TGTGCCAGCAGTTACTCACTAGCGGGAGCCGCAGATACGCAGTATTTT. Amino acids: CASSYSLAGAADTQYF.

The J gene is TRBJ1-2, the V gene TRBV5-1; 7 nucleotides align to TRBD1. CDR3 length: 14 residues. The trim removed 0 bases at V and 8 bases at J, leaving 7 bases unmatched. Germline values: CDR1 SGHRS, CDR2 YFSETQ. This chain's CDR3 is CASSLGGGVEGYTF. As DNA, the CDR3 is TGCGCCAGCAGCTTGGGAGGGGGCGTAGAGGGCTACACCTTC.

For the CDR3, the DNA is TGTGCCAGTAGTATAGAATCCAGCGGGTACAATGAGCAGTTCTTC. This encodes CASSIESSGYNEQFF. The chain couples TRBV19 to TRBJ2-1; a weak D match, TRBD2 (6 bases). V was cut by 0 bases and J by 4 bases, with 10 bases left in between. The CDR3 is 15 residues long. Germline V gene data show CDR1 as LNHDA and CDR2 as SQIVND (reference sequence).

DNA for the CDR3: TGTGCCAGCAGTGTGACTAGGAGCGGGGTCAATGAGCAGTTCTTC. Translating gives CASSVTRSGVNEQFF. The rearrangement uses TRBV27 and TRBJ2-1, with 7 bases identical to TRBD2. CDR3 size: 15 residues. Germline loops: CDR1 MNHEY, CDR2 SMNVEV (reference sequence). J lost 6 bases, V lost 5 bases, and 10 bases had no gene match.

CDR3 in DNA: TGTGCCAGCAGCTTGGACTCGAGCTCCTACAATGAGCAGTTCTTC. This sequence encodes CASSLDSSSYNEQFF. The chain combines TRBV5-4 with TRBJ2-1; D unclear. The germline V gene has CDR1 SGHNT and CDR2 YYREEE (reference sequence). Trimming shortened V by 0 bases and J by 0 bases, and 7 bases separated the two germline ends. The CDR3 covers 15 residues.

V and J are TRBV14 and TRBJ2-7; D gene unclear. CDR3 size: 13 residues. The V gene lost 4 bases and the J gene lost 5 bases, with 12 bases spanning the gap. Germline V gives CDR1 SGHDN, CDR2 FVKESK. CDR3 sequence reads: CASSLTHNNEQYF. The CDR3 DNA is TGTGCCAGCAGCCTTACACATAACAACGAGCAGTACTTC.

On this clone: Distinct nucleotide sequences in the sample also encode this CDR3. The chain links TRBV14 to TRBJ1-1; tentatively, D is TRBD1 (5 bases). From germline, CDR1 is SGHDN and CDR2 FVKESK. Trimming took 3 bases from V and 0 from J, leaving 8 bases between them. This CDR3 is 14 amino acids long. CDR3 coding DNA: TGTGCCAGCAGCCAGGCAGGGATGAACACTGAAGCTTTCTTT. Protein sequence: CASSQAGMNTEAFF.